These T cell receptor beta chains were read from a single sample in a study of blood T cell repertoires in COVID-19. TCRdb keeps only in-frame clones here, not all; method: immunoSEQ multiplex PCR. The repertoire holds around 220,000 clones, with over 75% as singletons. Sequenced sample: peripheral blood. The receptors shown here come from a man between 45 and 60 years old with acute or convalescent COVID-19. Both conserved end residues are part of each CDR3. A D gene is named only where the DNA matches it firmly. For some rows the clone size is stated as once, few or many, or as a class when expanded; others skip it.

TRBV30,TRBJ2-3,-,-,TGTGCCTGGAGTGTCGCGGGTCCGCAGTATTTT,CAWSVAGPQYF
TRBV11-2,TRBJ1-1,-,-,TGTGCCAGCAGCTTTGACAGGCGTCAGAACACTGAAGCTTTCTTT,CASSFDRRQNTEAFF
TRBV3-1/TRBV3-2,TRBJ1-1,-,-,TGTGCCAGCAGCCAAGGGGGAGTTTTAACTGAAGCTTTCTTT,CASSQGGVLTEAFF
TRBV5-6,TRBJ2-7,TRBD2,-,TGTGCCAGCAGCTTTCGGAGGACTAGCGGAAACTCCTACGAGCAGTACTTC,CASSFRRTSGNSYEQYF
TRBV3-1/TRBV3-2,TRBJ1-6,-,-,TGTGCCAGCAGCCAGAGTATAACCGATTCACCCCTCCACTTT,CASSQSITDSPLHF
TRBV5-1,TRBJ2-1,-,-,TGCGCCAGCAGCCTATACACAGGGTCCTACAATGAGCAGTTCTTC,CASSLYTGSYNEQFF
TRBV3-1/TRBV3-2,TRBJ2-3,-,-,TGTGCCAGCAGCCATGAAAGCGGATCTTACACAGATACGCAGTATTTT,CASSHESGSYTDTQYF
TRBV6-2/TRBV6-3,TRBJ1-1,TRBD1,-,TGTGCCAGCAGTACCACCCAACTCCGGGACAGAGGATCGAACACTGAAGCTTTCTTT,CASSTTQLRDRGSNTEAFF
TRBV19,TRBJ2-3,TRBD2,once,TGTGCCAGTAGTCTGGGGGGGGTGAGCACAGATACGCAGTATTTT,CASSLGGVSTDTQYF
TRBV5-8,TRBJ1-2,-,-,TGTGCCAGCAGCTTAGCTTTTGACACCACCACCTATGGCTACACCTTC,CASSLAFDTTTYGYTF
TRBV5-1,TRBJ1-2,-,-,TGCGCCAGCAGCTTAGCCCCACAGGAGGGGAGGGCCTATGGCTACACCTTC,CASSLAPQEGRAYGYTF
TRBV12-3/TRBV12-4,TRBJ1-5,-,once,TGTGCCAGCAGTCCAGAAATCCAGCCCCAGCATTTT,CASSPEIQPQHF
TRBV10-3,TRBJ1-5,TRBD1,-,TGTGCCATCAGTGAGTCGGGACAGGATAATCAGCCCCAGCATTTT,CAISESGQDNQPQHF
TRBV5-4,TRBJ1-2,-,-,TGTGCCAGCAACGACAGCCCTTCTAACTATGGCTACACCTTC,CASNDSPSNYGYTF
TRBV5-6,TRBJ2-3,-,-,TGTGCCAGCAGCTTAGTCGGCGGGGGCACAGATACGCAGTATTTT,CASSLVGGGTDTQYF
TRBV4-1,TRBJ1-2,-,few,TGCGCCAGCAGCCAAGATGTTGGTTGGGGGGACTATGGCTACACCTTC,CASSQDVGWGDYGYTF
TRBV7-9,TRBJ1-1,-,once,TGTGCCAGCAGCCAGTTACAGGGCCGTGTCGCTGAAGCTTTCTTT,CASSQLQGRVAEAFF
TRBV7-9,TRBJ1-1,TRBD1,-,TGTGCCAGCAGCATGGGACAGGGTGACACTGAAGCTTTCTTT,CASSMGQGDTEAFF
TRBV6-5,TRBJ2-1,TRBD2,-,TGTGCCAGCAGTTACTCATGGCGGGGGGTAGGTGAGCAGTTCTTC,CASSYSWRGVGEQFF
TRBV29-1,TRBJ1-2,TRBD1,-,TGCAGCGCCGCCGGGACAGGGGGCTTCTATGGCTACACCTTC,CSAAGTGGFYGYTF
TRBV5-4,TRBJ1-4,TRBD1,-,TGTGCCAGCAGCCCGGGACAGACAAATGAAAAACTGTTTTTT,CASSPGQTNEKLFF
TRBV5-1,TRBJ1-6,-,-,TGCGCCAGCACCGGGGGAGGCCCCAGCTCCTATAATTCACCCCTCCACTTT,CASTGGGPSSYNSPLHF
TRBV18,TRBJ2-1,TRBD2,-,TGTGCCAGCTCACCAGGATCGGGACTAGAAGGTTCCTACAATGAGCAGTTCTTC,CASSPGSGLEGSYNEQFF
TRBV18,TRBJ1-2,-,-,TGTGCCAGCTCGGGGGCGGCTAACTATGGCTACACCTTC,CASSGAANYGYTF
TRBV3-1/TRBV3-2,TRBJ1-1,-,-,TGTGCCAGCAGCCGAGGGACTACTGAAGCTTTCTTT,CASSRGTTEAFF
TRBV6-6,TRBJ1-1,TRBD1,-,TGTGCCAGCAGCAACCAGAGCGGGGACAGGGAAGCTTTCTTT,CASSNQSGDREAFF
TRBV3-1/TRBV3-2,TRBJ2-7,-,-,TGTGCCAGCAGCCCCGGACTACCCCCCTCCTACGAGCAGTACTTC,CASSPGLPPSYEQYF
TRBV25-1,TRBJ1-6,-,-,TGTGCCAGCAGTGATAGAAGGGAGTGGTATAATTCACCCCTCCACTTT,CASSDRREWYNSPLHF
TRBV6-5,TRBJ2-3,-,many,TGTGCCAGCAGTTACTCTCGAGCGACTGATACGCAGTATTTT,CASSYSRATDTQYF
TRBV6-1,TRBJ1-1,TRBD1,once,TGTGCCAGCAGTGGCGATAGAGGACAGGGAGGTATACACACTGAAGCTTTCTTT,CASSGDRGQGGIHTEAFF
TRBV20-1,TRBJ1-5,-,few,TGCAGTGCTAGTCCCCAGGGCGATCAGCCCCAGCATTTT,CSASPQGDQPQHF
TRBV27,TRBJ2-3,-,-,TGTGCCAGCAGTTTTGGGCTTTCTAGCACAGATACGCAGTATTTT,CASSFGLSSTDTQYF
TRBV7-9,TRBJ1-1,-,-,TGTGCCAGCAGCTTTGATCAACAAGCCACTAAAGCTTTCTTT,CASSFDQQATKAFF
TRBV14,TRBJ1-4,TRBD1,few,TGTGCCAGCAGCCCCCGGACAGGGCTTAATGAAAAACTGTTTTTT,CASSPRTGLNEKLFF
TRBV5-1,TRBJ2-7,TRBD1,-,TGCGCCAGCAGCTTGGTGGCAGGGGGCTCCTACGAGCAGTACTTC,CASSLVAGGSYEQYF
TRBV5-1,TRBJ1-1,-,-,TGCGCCAGCAGCTCCGGACGGGGGGACACTGAAGCTTTCTTT,CASSSGRGDTEAFF
TRBV19,TRBJ1-5,-,-,TGTGCCAGTAGTATCCTACAGATCAATCAGCCCCAGCATTTT,CASSILQINQPQHF
TRBV5-1,TRBJ1-3,TRBD1,-,TGCGCCAGCAGCTCGTCGACAGGGGCTGGAAACACCATATATTTT,CASSSSTGAGNTIYF
TRBV9,TRBJ2-3,TRBD2,-,TGTGCCAGCAGCGTAAGCCTAGCGGGGGGTGAGCAGTATTTT,CASSVSLAGGEQYF
TRBV27,TRBJ1-5,-,-,TGTGCCAGCAGTTTAGAAGGGGCTAGCAATCAGCCCCAGCATTTT,CASSLEGASNQPQHF
TRBV6-4,TRBJ1-2,-,-,TGTGCCAGCAGTGACGCGGGGGCCGCGGGAGGCTACACCTTC,CASSDAGAAGGYTF
TRBV6-1,TRBJ1-1,-,few,TGTGCCAGCAGTGACAGTAATGATGAAGCTTTCTTT,CASSDSNDEAFF
TRBV5-1,TRBJ2-2,-,once,TGCGCCAGCAGCTTGGTGAGGGAAGTCACCGGGGAGCTGTTTTTT,CASSLVREVTGELFF
TRBV4-2,TRBJ1-6,TRBD1,-,TGTGCCAGCAGCCGCGAGGGGACAGGGTATTCACCCCTCCACTTT,CASSREGTGYSPLHF
TRBV9,TRBJ1-3,TRBD1,-,TGTGCCAGCAGCCGGGACAGGGGATTTGGAAACACCATATATTTT,CASSRDRGFGNTIYF
TRBV15,TRBJ1-1,-,-,TGTGCCACCAGCAGGGATGGCGCGGGCTCTGAAGCTTTCTTT,CATSRDGAGSEAFF
TRBV19,TRBJ1-1,-,-,TGTGCCATTTCCCAGGAGGGAATGAACACTGAAGCTTTCTTT,CAISQEGMNTEAFF
TRBV11-2,TRBJ2-7,TRBD1,-,TGTGCCAGCCGTTCCGGGACAGGTGGGCCTTACGAGCAGTACTTC,CASRSGTGGPYEQYF
TRBV4-1,TRBJ1-2,TRBD1,-,TGCGCCAGCAGCCAAGATGACAGGGAGTCCTATGGCTACACCTTC,CASSQDDRESYGYTF
TRBV18,TRBJ1-1,-,-,TGTGCCAGCTCACCGGCAGGGCAGACTGAAGCTTTCTTT,CASSPAGQTEAFF
TRBV7-8,TRBJ2-7,TRBD1,-,TGTGCCAGCAGCCAGGGACAGTACTACGAGCAGTACTTC,CASSQGQYYEQYF
TRBV2,TRBJ1-1,TRBD1,-,TGTGCCACATTAGGACAGGGGGCGTTGAACACTGAAGCTTTCTTT,CATLGQGALNTEAFF
TRBV15,TRBJ1-4,-,once,TGTGCCACCAGCAGAGATCGGAGACAGTCTAATGAAAAACTGTTTTTT,CATSRDRRQSNEKLFF
TRBV30,TRBJ1-1,-,-,TGTGCCTGGATGGTGACGTCGGGGGCTGAAGCTTTCTTT,CAWMVTSGAEAFF
TRBV7-2,TRBJ2-2,TRBD2,-,TGTGCCAGCAGCTATAGCGGGGCGCCGGGTTCGAACACCGGGGAGCTGTTTTTT,CASSYSGAPGSNTGELFF
TRBV18,TRBJ2-2,-,-,TGTGCCAGCTCACCCGAGACACGGTACACCGGGGAGCTGTTTTTT,CASSPETRYTGELFF
TRBV7-9,TRBJ1-2,-,-,TGTGCCAGCACCGGCACGAGGGAGGGTTATGGCTACACCTTC,CASTGTREGYGYTF